This TCR beta chain was retrieved from a study of T cells in localized non-small cell lung cancer. Sequencing was performed with immunoSEQ multiplex PCR; in TCRdb, only in-frame clones are kept and a portion is missing. The sample has about 23,000 clones, 80% to 90% seen once. Remarks on this clone: Its target is not known.

V was trimmed by 3 bases and J by 0 bases, leaving 13 bases between them. Germline lookup yields CDR1 MNHEY and CDR2 SMNVEV (reference sequence). The CDR3 covers 16 residues. Study results and caveats: Median around 62 top-100 tumor clones were shared with paired adjacent lung. Heterogeneity stays possible, as sequencing covered only one tumor region. In the blood, greater T cell density corresponded to longer overall survival. Uninvolved adjacent lung showed higher T cell clonality than tumor.

The source of this sequence is a woman aged 35 to 69 with stage I lung adenocarcinoma. The rearrangement joins TRBV27 to TRBJ2-3; D gene uncertain. Sequenced material: peripheral blood, taken before any cancer treatment. CDR3 in amino acids: CASSFGVSPSTDTQYF. The CDR3 DNA sequence: TGTGCCAGCAGTTTTGGGGTAAGCCCTAGCACAGATACGCAGTATTTT.